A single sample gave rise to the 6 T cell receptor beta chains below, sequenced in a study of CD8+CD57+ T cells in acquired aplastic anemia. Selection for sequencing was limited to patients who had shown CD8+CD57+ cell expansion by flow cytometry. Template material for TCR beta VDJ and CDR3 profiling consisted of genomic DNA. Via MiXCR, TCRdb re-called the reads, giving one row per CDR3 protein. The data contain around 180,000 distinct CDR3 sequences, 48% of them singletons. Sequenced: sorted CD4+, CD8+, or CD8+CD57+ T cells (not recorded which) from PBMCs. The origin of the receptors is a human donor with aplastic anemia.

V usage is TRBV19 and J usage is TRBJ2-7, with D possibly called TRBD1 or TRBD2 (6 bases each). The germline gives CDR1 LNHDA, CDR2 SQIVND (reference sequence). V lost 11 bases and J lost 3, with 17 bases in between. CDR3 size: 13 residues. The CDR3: CASSGAPLYEQYF. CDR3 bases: TGTGCCTCCTCGGGGGCCCCTCTCTACGAGCAGTACTTC.

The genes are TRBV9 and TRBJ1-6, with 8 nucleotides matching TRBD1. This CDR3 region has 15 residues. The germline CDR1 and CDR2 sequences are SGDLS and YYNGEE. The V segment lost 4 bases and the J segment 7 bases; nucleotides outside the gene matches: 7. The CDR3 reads CASSQGQGMNSPLHF. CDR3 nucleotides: TGTGCCAGCAGCCAAGGACAGGGAATGAATTCACCCCTCCACTTT.

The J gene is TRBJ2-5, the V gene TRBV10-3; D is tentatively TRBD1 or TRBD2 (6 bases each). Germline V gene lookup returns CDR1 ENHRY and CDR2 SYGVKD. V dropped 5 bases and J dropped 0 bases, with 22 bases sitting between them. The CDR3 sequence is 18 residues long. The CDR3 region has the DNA TGTGCCATCAGTTGTGCGGGGCTCGGGGGCCGTGACCAAGAGACCCAGTACTTC. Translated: CAISCAGLGGRDQETQYF.

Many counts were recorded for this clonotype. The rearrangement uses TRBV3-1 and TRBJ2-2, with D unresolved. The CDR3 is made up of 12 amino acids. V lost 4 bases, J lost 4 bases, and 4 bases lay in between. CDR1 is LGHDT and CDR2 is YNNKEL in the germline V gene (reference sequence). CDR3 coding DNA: TGTGCCAGCAGCCGGGTCACCGGGGAGCTGTTTTTT. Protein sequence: CASSRVTGELFF. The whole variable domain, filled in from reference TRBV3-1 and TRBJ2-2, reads DTAVSQTPKYLVTQMGNDKSIKCEQNLGHDTMYWYKQDSKKFLKIMFSYNNKELIINETVPNRFSPKSPDKAHLNLHINSLELGDSAVYFCASSRVTGELFFGEGSRLTVL.

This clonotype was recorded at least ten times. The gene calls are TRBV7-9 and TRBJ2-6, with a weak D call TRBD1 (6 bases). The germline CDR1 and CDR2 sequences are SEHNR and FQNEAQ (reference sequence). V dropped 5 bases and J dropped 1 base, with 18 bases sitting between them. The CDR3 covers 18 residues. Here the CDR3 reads CASSRSDSRNSGANVLTF. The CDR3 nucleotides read TGTGCCAGCAGCCGATCGGACAGTCGGAATTCTGGGGCCAACGTCCTGACTTTC.

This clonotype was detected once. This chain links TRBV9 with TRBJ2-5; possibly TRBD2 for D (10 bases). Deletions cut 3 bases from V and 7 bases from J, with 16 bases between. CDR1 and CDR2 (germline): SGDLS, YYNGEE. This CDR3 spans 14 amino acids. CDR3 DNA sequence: TGTGCCAGCAGCGCTAGCGGGGGACAGGGGACCCAGTACTTC. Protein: CASSASGGQGTQYF.